Below, 8 T cell receptor beta chains from the same sample are listed, as sequenced in a study of spatial heterogeneity in lung cancer. Study observations and caveats: Tracking of tumor mutation counts was seen in expanded intratumoral alpha and beta TCR counts.

Antigens of these TCRs are unknown. Time point given: sample taken at primary tumor resection. TCRdb analysed the 5' RACE reads with MiXCR anew, one entry per CDR3 protein. The sample comprises some 2,100 distinct CDR3 sequences, around 8% of which are singletons, and 20% to 25% rests with the top ten. The sample here was lung tumor tissue, taken at surgery. The receptor source for this set is a male donor with early-stage non-small cell lung cancer.

By share of the sample, this clonotype is medium-sized. The gene calls are TRBV5-5 and TRBJ2-3; D gene unclear. CDR1 and CDR2 from the germline V gene are SGHKS and YYEKEE (reference sequence). Trimming removed 0 bases at V and 2 bases at J, with 10 bases between. The CDR3 runs 15 residues. CDR3 loop: CASSLAWQATDTQYF. As DNA, the CDR3 is TGTGCCAGCAGCTTGGCCTGGCAGGCCACAGATACGCAGTATTTT. The variable domain in full, with the rest retrieved from reference TRBV5-5 and TRBJ2-3, is DAGVTQSPTHLIKTRGQQVTLRCSPISGHKSVSWYQQVLGQGPQFIFQYYEKEERGRGNFPDRFSARQFPNYSSELNVNALLLGDSALYLCASSLAWQATDTQYFGPGTRLTVL.

By share, this clonotype ranks as medium-sized. This chain links TRBV20-1 with TRBJ2-4, with D unclear. This CDR3 is 14 amino acids long. Trimming took off 2 bases at V and 4 bases at J, with 12 bases between the two ends. Germline V gene sequence: CDR1 DFQATT, CDR2 SNEGSKA (reference sequence). The CDR3 DNA is TGCAGTGCTAGAAGTCCAAGCCTGAAAAACATTCAGTACTTC. Residues: CSARSPSLKNIQYF.

This clonotype was seen at least ten times. The rearrangement joins TRBV19 to TRBJ2-7; D possibly corresponds to TRBD2 (6 bases). The CDR3 extends over 12 amino acids. Germline loops: CDR1 LNHDA, CDR2 SQIVND (reference sequence). V was clipped by 5 bases and J by 10 bases, with 15 bases between them. DNA of the CDR3: TGTGCCAGTAGTGGGACTCTCACTACCCAGTACTTC. This gives the protein CASSGTLTTQYF.

This clonotype was found many times. The chain has TRBV7-2 and TRBJ1-1; D remains ambiguous. The CDR3 runs to 13 residues. Between the trimmed V and J ends, which lost 8 bases and 2 bases, there was a span of 12 bases. Per germline, CDR1 SGHTA and CDR2 FQGNSA. The CDR3 loop reads CASVRTLNTEAFF. The CDR3 DNA reads as TGTGCCAGCGTCCGGACCCTAAACACTGAAGCTTTCTTT. The full variable domain, completed using reference TRBV7-2 and TRBJ1-1, is GAGVSQSPSNKVTEKGKDVELRCDPISGHTALYWYRQSLGQGLEFLIYFQGNSAPDKSGLPSDRFSAERTGGSVSTLTIQRTQQEDSAVYLCASVRTLNTEAFFGQGTRLTVV.

This clonotype was observed at least ten times. The chain is built from TRBV29-1 and TRBJ2-3; TRBD2 aligns across 9 bases. V was clipped by 4 bases and J by 3 bases; unmatched bases: 11. Germline V gives CDR1 SQVTM, CDR2 ANQGSEA. The CDR3 is 16 amino acids. The CDR3 bases are TGCAGCGTTGTTGGATTAGCGGGGGCCCCTACAGATACGCAGTATTTT. Its protein is CSVVGLAGAPTDTQYF.

Relative to its sample, this clonotype is large. The chain uses TRBV20-1 and TRBJ2-3, with TRBD2 matching over 11 bases. The junction had 14 bases not matched to a gene; V was cut back by 4 bases and J by 14 bases. The CDR3 runs 14 residues. CDR1 and CDR2 from the germline V gene are DFQATT and SNEGSKA (reference sequence). In DNA, the CDR3 is TGCAGTGCTACAGGGACTAGCGGCAACCACTATCTGTATTTT. Translated, it gives CSATGTSGNHYLYF.

This clonotype is termed medium-sized. This sequence joins TRBV19 and TRBJ1-2; D is perhaps TRBD1 (5 bases). The germline V gene encodes CDR1 LNHDA and CDR2 SQIVND (reference sequence). The CDR3 is 12 residues long. Trimming removed 9 bases at V and 5 bases at J, with 13 bases between. The CDR3 DNA reads TGTGCCAGCAGTCGGGACTTTTATGGCTACACCTTC. It is translated as CASSRDFYGYTF.

This clonotype is categorized as medium-sized. The V call is TRBV12-3 or TRBV12-4, the J call TRBJ1-1; D call uncertain. The CDR3 length is 13 residues. Trimming removed 3 bases at V and 6 bases at J, with 11 bases between. CDR3 coding DNA: TGTGCCAGCAGTTTTCCGCCCCCTCCTGAAGCTTTCTTT. Protein product: CASSFPPPPEAFF.